Listed below are T cell receptor beta chains from one sample, sequenced in a study of blood T cell repertoires in COVID-19. Method: immunoSEQ multiplex PCR; TCRdb's copy keeps in-frame clones and lacks some. The table has about 270,000 clones, 75% to 90% seen once. Sequenced input: PBMCs or T cells enriched from blood (not recorded which). These receptors came from a woman under 30 who had recovered from COVID-19. The CDR3 runs from the conserved cysteine through the conserved F or W. The D gene is left open where the match is weak. Rows may omit the clone size; those that give it use once, few, many or a size class.

clone_size	v_call	j_call	d_call	cdr3_nt	cdr3_aa
NA	TRBV28	TRBJ1-4	NA	TGTGCCAGCAGATTACCAGGGATGCAAAAACTGTTTTTT	CASRLPGMQKLFF
NA	TRBV5-1	TRBJ1-2	NA	TGCGCCAGCAGCTTGGCTGGGGGCCACCGGGGTGGCTACACCTTC	CASSLAGGHRGGYTF
NA	TRBV19	TRBJ2-2	TRBD2	TGTGCCAGTAGTATAGATCGAAATCGGGGGGACAACACCGGGGAGCTGTTTTTT	CASSIDRNRGDNTGELFF
NA	TRBV7-9	TRBJ2-3	TRBD1	TGTGCCAGCAGCTTGACAGGGGCGGGCACAGATACGCAGTATTTT	CASSLTGAGTDTQYF
once	TRBV18	TRBJ1-1	TRBD1	TGTGCCAGCTCACCTGGGACAGCATCTGAAGCTTTCTTT	CASSPGTASEAFF
NA	TRBV7-9	TRBJ2-5	NA	TGTGCCAGCAGCCCTCCGGGGAAGACCCAGTACTTC	CASSPPGKTQYF
NA	TRBV5-1	TRBJ1-4	TRBD1	TGCGCCAGCAGAAAACAGGGGCCTAATGAAAAACTGTTTTTT	CASRKQGPNEKLFF
NA	TRBV21-1	TRBJ2-1	NA	TGTGCCAGCAGCAAAGCCCACCTCGGGGAAGACAATGAGCAGTTCTTC	CASSKAHLGEDNEQFF
NA	TRBV5-8	TRBJ2-5	NA	TGTGCCAGCAGCTTAACAGGGCTCGAGACCCAGTACTTC	CASSLTGLETQYF
NA	TRBV19	TRBJ2-1	NA	TGTGCCAGTAGTGAACAGGGTAGGGATGAGCAGTTCTTC	CASSEQGRDEQFF
NA	TRBV4-1	TRBJ2-1	NA	TGCGCCAGCAGCCAAATGGTTCGGGACAATGAGCAGTTCTTC	CASSQMVRDNEQFF
NA	TRBV2	TRBJ1-5	NA	TGTGCCAGCAATGGACAGTACAATCAGCCCCAGCATTTT	CASNGQYNQPQHF
few	TRBV7-9	TRBJ2-7	TRBD1	TGTGCCAGCAGCTCATACAGGGGGGTCTCCTACGAGCAGTACTTC	CASSSYRGVSYEQYF
NA	TRBV6-5	TRBJ1-4	NA	TGTGCCAGCAGTTACCTCCGGGGGTCTCGTGAAAAACTGTTTTTT	CASSYLRGSREKLFF
NA	TRBV15	TRBJ1-1	NA	TGTGCCACCAGCAGAGGCCGGGGAGGGGCCAGGGCTGAAGCTTTCTTT	CATSRGRGGARAEAFF
NA	TRBV27	TRBJ1-2	TRBD1	TGTGCCAGCAGTTTATCGCCAGGGGGCTACTATGGCTACACCTTC	CASSLSPGGYYGYTF
NA	TRBV19	TRBJ2-3	TRBD1	TGTGCCAGTCACCGACAGGGCTGGACAGATACGCAGTATTTT	CASHRQGWTDTQYF
NA	TRBV15	TRBJ2-2	TRBD1	TGTGCCACCAGCAGGGAGGGACAGGGGACCGGGGAGCTGTTTTTT	CATSREGQGTGELFF
NA	TRBV5-6	TRBJ1-2	NA	TGTGCCAGCAGCTGGCAGGGGCGAGGCTACACCTTC	CASSWQGRGYTF
NA	TRBV7-8	TRBJ2-1	NA	TGTGCCAGCAGCTTACCGGGGGAGCAGTTCTTC	CASSLPGEQFF
NA	TRBV5-8	TRBJ1-4	NA	TGTGCCAGCAGCCTCTACCTGCCCTCTTCGGGTGAAAAACTGTTTTTT	CASSLYLPSSGEKLFF
NA	TRBV23-1	TRBJ2-7	TRBD2	TGCGCCAGCAGTCAAGACGTCTGGGGCAGGGGCCCACCCGGGACTAGTTACTACGAGCAGTACTTC	CASSQDVWGRGPPGTSYYEQYF
NA	TRBV14	TRBJ1-2	TRBD1	TGTGCCAGCAGCCAAAAGACAGGGGCGCGAGTCGGCTACACCTTC	CASSQKTGARVGYTF
NA	TRBV2	TRBJ1-5	NA	TGTGCCAGCAGTCAGGGAAACAATCAGCCCCAGCATTTT	CASSQGNNQPQHF
NA	TRBV27	TRBJ1-2	NA	TGTGCCAGCAGTTCTCCTCTCACAGGTGGCTACACCTTC	CASSSPLTGGYTF
NA	TRBV29-1	TRBJ2-1	TRBD1	TGCAGCGTTGAGTTCCCGGACAGGGCCCCTACTTACAATGAGCAGTTCTTC	CSVEFPDRAPTYNEQFF
NA	TRBV3-1/TRBV3-2	TRBJ1-4	NA	TGTGCCAGCAGCCCCCCCGGGACCCAAGGGGGAAAACTGTTTTTT	CASSPPGTQGGKLFF
NA	TRBV4-1	TRBJ1-1	TRBD1	TGCGCCAGCAGCCCCGCCAGGGGGATTAGGGTGTTCGACACTGAAGCTTTCTTT	CASSPARGIRVFDTEAFF
NA	TRBV27	TRBJ2-4	TRBD1	TGTGCCAGCAGTTTAGGACAGGGGGGGATAGACATTCAGTACTTC	CASSLGQGGIDIQYF
NA	TRBV27	TRBJ1-2	TRBD1	TGTGCCAGCAGTAAAATAACACCGGACAGGGGTAACTATGGCTACACCTTC	CASSKITPDRGNYGYTF
NA	TRBV5-4	TRBJ2-7	NA	TGTGCCAGCAGCTTTTTTGACAGAAGTTCCTACGAGCAGTACTTC	CASSFFDRSSYEQYF
NA	TRBV3-1/TRBV3-2	TRBJ1-5	TRBD1	TGTGCCAGCAGCCCGGACAGGGGATCGATCAGCCCCCAGCATTTT	CASSPDRGSISPQHF
NA	TRBV5-1	TRBJ1-2	TRBD1	TGCGCCAGCAGCTTACAGGGGGACTATGGCTACACCTTC	CASSLQGDYGYTF
NA	TRBV9	TRBJ1-2	NA	TGTGCCAGCAGCGTAAGGGGACAAGGGCCCGATTCCAACTATGGCTACACCTTC	CASSVRGQGPDSNYGYTF
NA	TRBV5-1	TRBJ2-3	TRBD2	TGCGCCAGCAGCTTGGCCGGAGCGGGGGGCACAGATACGCAGTATTTT	CASSLAGAGGTDTQYF
NA	TRBV18	TRBJ1-1	NA	TGTGCCAGCTCACCACCGTCAAAGCGGGAGAACACTGAAGCTTTCTTT	CASSPPSKRENTEAFF
NA	TRBV21-1	TRBJ2-7	NA	TGTGCCAGCAGTCGAATTAGCGGATGCCCGTCCTACGAGCAGTACTTC	CASSRISGCPSYEQYF
NA	TRBV7-2	TRBJ1-1	NA	TGTGCCAGCAGCTTAGCAGGGGCCCACATGAACACTGAAGCTTTCTTT	CASSLAGAHMNTEAFF
NA	TRBV10-1	TRBJ1-1	NA	TGCGCCAGCAGTCTGGACACGAACACTGAAGCTTTCTTT	CASSLDTNTEAFF
NA	TRBV19	TRBJ1-5	NA	TGTGCCAGTAGTACATTATGGCCCAGCAATCAGCCCCAGCATTTT	CASSTLWPSNQPQHF
NA	TRBV29-1	TRBJ1-2	NA	TGCAGCGTTGCCCCGGGACTTCTGGGCTATGGCTACACCTTC	CSVAPGLLGYGYTF
NA	TRBV27	TRBJ2-7	NA	TGTGCCAGCAGTCCTCAGGGGATAACCTACGAGCAGTACTTC	CASSPQGITYEQYF
NA	TRBV6-5	TRBJ1-2	NA	TGTGCCAGCAGTTACCCCGTGGGGCAGAACTATGGCTACACCTTC	CASSYPVGQNYGYTF
once	TRBV19	TRBJ1-3	TRBD1	TGTGCCAGTAGTTCCCGGACAGGACGGAGTACTGCAAACACCATATATTTT	CASSSRTGRSTANTIYF
NA	TRBV12-3/TRBV12-4	TRBJ1-2	TRBD1	TGTGCCAGCAGATCGACAGGGTACTATGGCTACACCTTC	CASRSTGYYGYTF
NA	TRBV4-1	TRBJ2-7	TRBD1	TGCGCCAGCAGCCATGGCGGGACAGGACAGGAGCAGTACTTC	CASSHGGTGQEQYF
NA	TRBV5-4	TRBJ2-3	TRBD2	TGTGCCAGCAGCCCGGGGGGGGGAGGGACAGATACGCAGTATTTT	CASSPGGGGTDTQYF
NA	TRBV7-9	TRBJ1-3	NA	TGTGCCAGCAGCCTTGGGGCGGGAAGTGGAAACACCATATATTTT	CASSLGAGSGNTIYF
NA	TRBV7-2	TRBJ2-5	TRBD2	TGTGCCAGCAGCCCAAGCGGGGGGAAAAACCAAGAGACCCAGTACTTC	CASSPSGGKNQETQYF
NA	TRBV3-1/TRBV3-2	TRBJ2-7	NA	TGTGCCAGCAGCCAAGACGCTAGCGCCTACGAGCAGTACTTC	CASSQDASAYEQYF
NA	TRBV4-1	TRBJ1-2	NA	TGCGCCAGCAGCACTGAGGGGGGGAATGGCTACACCTTC	CASSTEGGNGYTF
once	TRBV7-2	TRBJ1-1	NA	TGTGCCAGCAGCTTAGACCGAAACCGGGGCACTGAAGCTTTCTTT	CASSLDRNRGTEAFF
NA	TRBV7-2	TRBJ1-2	NA	TGTGCCAGCAGCTTAGCGGGAGTAGGTGGCTACACCTTC	CASSLAGVGGYTF